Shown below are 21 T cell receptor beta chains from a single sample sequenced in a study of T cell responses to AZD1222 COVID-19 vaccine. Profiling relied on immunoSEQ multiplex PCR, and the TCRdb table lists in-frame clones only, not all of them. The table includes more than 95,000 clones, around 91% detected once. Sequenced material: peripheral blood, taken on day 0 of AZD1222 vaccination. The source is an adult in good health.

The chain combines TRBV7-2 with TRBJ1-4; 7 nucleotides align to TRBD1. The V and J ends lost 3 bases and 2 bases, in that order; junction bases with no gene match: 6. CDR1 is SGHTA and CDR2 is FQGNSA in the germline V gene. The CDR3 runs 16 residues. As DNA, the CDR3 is TGTGCCAGCAGCTTTAGGCAGGGGGGGACTAATGAAAAACTGTTTTTT. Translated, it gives CASSFRQGGTNEKLFF.

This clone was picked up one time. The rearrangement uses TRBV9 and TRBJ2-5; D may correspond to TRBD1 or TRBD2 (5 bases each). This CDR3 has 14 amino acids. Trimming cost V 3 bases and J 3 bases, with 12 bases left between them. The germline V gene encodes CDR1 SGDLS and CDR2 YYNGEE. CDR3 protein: CASSAGTSEETQYF. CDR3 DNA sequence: TGTGCCAGCAGCGCCGGGACCAGCGAAGAGACCCAGTACTTC.

The CDR3 nucleotides read TGTGCCAGCAGTGAAGGCCCTAGACAGGGTAACTATGGCTACACCTTC. Amino acid sequence: CASSEGPRQGNYGYTF. The genes are TRBV25-1 and TRBJ1-2, with 7 bases lining up with TRBD1. The CDR3 spans 16 residues. Per the germline V gene, CDR1 is MGHDK and CDR2 is SYGVNS. Trimming cost V 2 bases and J 1 base; bases outside gene matches: 7.

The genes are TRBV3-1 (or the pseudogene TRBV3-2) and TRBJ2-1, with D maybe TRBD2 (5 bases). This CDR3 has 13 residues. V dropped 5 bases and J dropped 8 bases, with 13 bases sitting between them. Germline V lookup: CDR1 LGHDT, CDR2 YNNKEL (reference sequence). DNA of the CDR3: TGTGCCAGCAGCTTACTAGTCAAGGATGAGCAGTTCTTC. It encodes CASSLLVKDEQFF.

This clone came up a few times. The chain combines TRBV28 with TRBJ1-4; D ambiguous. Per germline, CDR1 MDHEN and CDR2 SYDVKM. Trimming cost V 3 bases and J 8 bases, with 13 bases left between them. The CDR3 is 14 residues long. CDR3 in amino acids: CASSFFRAGEKLFF. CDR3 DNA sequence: TGTGCCAGCAGTTTTTTCCGGGCAGGCGAAAAACTGTTTTTT.

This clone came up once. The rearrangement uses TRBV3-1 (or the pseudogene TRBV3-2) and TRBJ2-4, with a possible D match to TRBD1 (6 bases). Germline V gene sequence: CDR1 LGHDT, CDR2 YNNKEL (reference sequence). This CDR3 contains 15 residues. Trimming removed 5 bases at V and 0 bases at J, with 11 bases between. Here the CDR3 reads CASSLGGVAKNIQYF. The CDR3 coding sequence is TGTGCCAGCAGCTTAGGGGGAGTAGCCAAAAACATTCAGTACTTC.

CDR3 in amino acids: CASSLRQAGYGNQPQHF. CDR3 sequence (DNA): TGTGCCAGCAGTCTGCGACAGGCCGGGTATGGCAATCAGCCCCAGCATTTT. The chain carries TRBV6-6 and TRBJ1-5, with D possibly TRBD1 on 6 matching bases. Germline V CDR1 and CDR2: MNHNY, SVGAGI (reference sequence). The CDR3 length is 17 residues. The V end was cut by 5 bases, the J end by 2 bases, with 19 bases between.

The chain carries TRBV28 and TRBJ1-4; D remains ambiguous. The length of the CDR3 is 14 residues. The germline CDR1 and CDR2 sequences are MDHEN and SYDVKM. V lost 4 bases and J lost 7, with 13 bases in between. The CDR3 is CASSWGGRAEKLFF. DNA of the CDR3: TGTGCCAGCAGTTGGGGAGGGAGGGCTGAAAAACTGTTTTTT.

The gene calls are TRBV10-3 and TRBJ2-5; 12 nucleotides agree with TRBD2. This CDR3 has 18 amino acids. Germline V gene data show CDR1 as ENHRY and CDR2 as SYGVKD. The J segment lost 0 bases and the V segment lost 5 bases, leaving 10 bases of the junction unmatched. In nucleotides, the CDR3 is TGTGCCATCAGTCGAACACTGACTAGCGGGAGTAACCAAGAGACCCAGTACTTC. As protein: CAISRTLTSGSNQETQYF.

The CDR3 loop is CASSLDGNQPQHF. For the CDR3, the DNA is TGTGCCAGCAGCTTGGACGGCAATCAGCCCCAGCATTTT. This sequence joins TRBV7-6 and TRBJ1-5; D gene unclear. Trimming stripped 3 bases from V and 2 bases from J, with 5 bases between. The V gene's germline CDR1 is SGHVS and CDR2 FNYEAQ. The CDR3 has 13 amino acids. The whole variable domain, remainder taken from reference TRBV7-6 and TRBJ1-5, is GAGVSQSPRYKVTKRGQDVALRCDPISGHVSLYWYRQALGQGPEFLTYFNYEAQQDKSGLPNDRFSAERPEGSISTLTIQRTEQRDSAMYRCASSLDGNQPQHFGDGTRLSIL.

The CDR3 sequence is CSARGSGNTIYF. In nucleotides, the CDR3 is TGCAGCGCCCGGGGATCTGGAAACACCATATATTTT. This chain connects TRBV29-1 to TRBJ1-3; D unresolved. The V end lost 7 bases, the J end lost 1 base, and 8 bases lay between the germline ends. Germline lookup yields CDR1 SQVTM and CDR2 ANQGSEA. This CDR3 spans 12 amino acids.

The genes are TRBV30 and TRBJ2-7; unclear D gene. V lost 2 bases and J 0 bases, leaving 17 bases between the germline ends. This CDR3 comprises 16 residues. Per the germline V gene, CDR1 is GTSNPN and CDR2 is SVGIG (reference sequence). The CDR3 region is CAWSLGQLFSSYEQYF. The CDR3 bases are TGTGCCTGGAGTCTAGGGCAGCTTTTTAGCTCCTACGAGCAGTACTTC.

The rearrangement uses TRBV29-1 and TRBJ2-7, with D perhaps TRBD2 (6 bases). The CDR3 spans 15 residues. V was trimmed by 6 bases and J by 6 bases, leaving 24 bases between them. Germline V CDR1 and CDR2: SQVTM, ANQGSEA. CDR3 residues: CSVPSARFGGSEQYF. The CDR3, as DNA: TGCAGCGTCCCTTCGGCGCGCTTCGGAGGGTCCGAGCAGTACTTC.

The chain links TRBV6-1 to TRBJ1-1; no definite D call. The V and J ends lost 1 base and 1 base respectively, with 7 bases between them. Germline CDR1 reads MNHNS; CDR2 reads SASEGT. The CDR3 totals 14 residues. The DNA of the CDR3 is TGTGCCAGCAGTGAAGTGCCGGGGAACACTGAAGCTTTCTTT. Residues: CASSEVPGNTEAFF.

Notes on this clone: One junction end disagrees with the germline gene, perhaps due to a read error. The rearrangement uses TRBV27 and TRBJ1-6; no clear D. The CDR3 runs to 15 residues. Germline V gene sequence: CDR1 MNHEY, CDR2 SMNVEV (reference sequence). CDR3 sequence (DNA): TGTGCCAGCAGCCCGGGGAGCTCCTATAATTCACTCCTCCACTTT. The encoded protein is CASSPGSSYNSLLHF.

CDR3 loop: CASTYTGVGETQYF. DNA of the CDR3: TGTGCCAGCACTTATACAGGGGTCGGGGAGACCCAGTACTTC. The J gene is TRBJ2-5, the V gene TRBV6-2 or TRBV6-3; TRBD1 matches 7 bases. V lost 7 bases, J lost 5 bases, and 10 bases stayed unmatched. CDR3 length: 14 amino acids. The germline gives CDR1 MNHEY, CDR2 SVGEGT.

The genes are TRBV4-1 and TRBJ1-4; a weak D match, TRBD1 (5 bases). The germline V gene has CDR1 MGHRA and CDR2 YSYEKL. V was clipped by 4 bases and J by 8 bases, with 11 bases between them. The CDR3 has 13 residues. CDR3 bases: TGCGCCAGCAGCCGCATAACAGGCGAAAAACTGTTTTTT. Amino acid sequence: CASSRITGEKLFF.

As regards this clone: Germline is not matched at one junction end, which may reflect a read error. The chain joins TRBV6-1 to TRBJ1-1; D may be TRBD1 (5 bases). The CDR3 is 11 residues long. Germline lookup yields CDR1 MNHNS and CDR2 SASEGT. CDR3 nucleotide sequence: TGTGCCAGCAGTGAATACCAAGGGACTGTCTTT. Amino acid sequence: CASSEYQGTVF.

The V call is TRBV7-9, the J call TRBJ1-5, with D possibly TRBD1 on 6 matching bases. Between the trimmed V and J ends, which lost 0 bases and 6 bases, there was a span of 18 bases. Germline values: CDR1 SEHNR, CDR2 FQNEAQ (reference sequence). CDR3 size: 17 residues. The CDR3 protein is CASSLALGQGFGQPQHF. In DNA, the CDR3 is TGTGCCAGCAGCTTAGCCCTAGGGCAGGGGTTCGGTCAGCCCCAGCATTTT. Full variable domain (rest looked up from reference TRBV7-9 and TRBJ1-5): DTGVSQNPRHKITKRGQNVTFRCDPISEHNRLYWYRQTLGQGPEFLTYFQNEAQLEKSRLLSDRFSAERPKGSFSTLEIQRTEQGDSAMYLCASSLALGQGFGQPQHFGDGTRLSIL.

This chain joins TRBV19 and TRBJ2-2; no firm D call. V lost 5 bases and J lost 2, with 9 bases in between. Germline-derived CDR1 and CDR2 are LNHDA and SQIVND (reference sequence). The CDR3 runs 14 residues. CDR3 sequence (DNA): TGTGCCAGTAGTCGCGGACCCAACACCGGGGAGCTGTTTTTT. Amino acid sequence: CASSRGPNTGELFF.

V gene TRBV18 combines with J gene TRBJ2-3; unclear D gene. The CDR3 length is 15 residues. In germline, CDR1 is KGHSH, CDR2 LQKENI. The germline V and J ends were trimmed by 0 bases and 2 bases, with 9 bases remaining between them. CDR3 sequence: CASSPPSGATDTQYF. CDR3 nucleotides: TGTGCCAGCTCACCACCGTCCGGAGCCACAGATACGCAGTATTTT.